This record concerns one T cell receptor beta chain sequence. The antigen remains unidentified. The CDR3 sequence is 12 residues long. V was clipped by 4 bases and J by 0 bases, with 4 bases between them. Germline V gives CDR1 SGHTA, CDR2 FQGNSA. The data derive from a study of OX40 agonist ivuxolimab in advanced cancers. Across the study: An agonistic human IgG2 monoclonal antibody against OX40 (CD134) was given. General observations from the study: No determination was made of the antigen specificity of the expanded peripheral T cells. Both blood CD4+ and CD8+ T cells showed clonal growth by week 6 at 0.1 to 3.0 mg/kg. Some of the nonresponding patients also showed low levels of normalized T-cell clonal expansion.

Produced via immunoSEQ multiplex PCR; TCRdb's table is partial and in-frame only. The repertoire includes approximately 88,000 clones, more than 70% of them detected once, and about 0.3% sits in the top ten. Sequenced here: CD4+ or CD8+ T cells sorted from blood, sampled in a trial of the OX40 agonist ivuxolimab. The chain couples TRBV7-2 to TRBJ2-7; no clear D gene. This TCR came from an adult with an advanced solid tumor such as melanoma, head and neck, liver or kidney cancer. CDR3 coding DNA: TGTGCCAGCAGCTCGAGCTCCTACGAGCAGTACTTC. Protein sequence: CASSSSSYEQYF.